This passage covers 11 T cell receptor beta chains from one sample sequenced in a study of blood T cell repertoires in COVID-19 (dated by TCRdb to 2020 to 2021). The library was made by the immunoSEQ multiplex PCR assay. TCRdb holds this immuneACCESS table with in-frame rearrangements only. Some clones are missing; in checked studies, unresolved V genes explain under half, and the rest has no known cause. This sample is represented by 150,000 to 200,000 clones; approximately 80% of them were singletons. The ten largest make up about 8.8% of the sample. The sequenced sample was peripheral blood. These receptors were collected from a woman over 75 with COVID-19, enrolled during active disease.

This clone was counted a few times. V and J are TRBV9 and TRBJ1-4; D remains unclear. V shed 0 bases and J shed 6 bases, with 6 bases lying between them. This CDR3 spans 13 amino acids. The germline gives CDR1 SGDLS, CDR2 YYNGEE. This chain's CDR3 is CASSVGQDEKLFF. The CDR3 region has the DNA TGTGCCAGCAGCGTAGGGCAGGATGAAAAACTGTTTTTT.

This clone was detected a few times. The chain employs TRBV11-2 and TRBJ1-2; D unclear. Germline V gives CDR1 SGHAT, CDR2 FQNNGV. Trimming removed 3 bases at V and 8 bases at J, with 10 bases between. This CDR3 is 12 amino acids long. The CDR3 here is CASSFAVGGYTF. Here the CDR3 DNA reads TGTGCCAGCAGCTTCGCAGTGGGCGGCTACACCTTC. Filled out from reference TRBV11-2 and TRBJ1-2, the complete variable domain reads EAGVAQSPRYKIIEKRQSVAFWCNPISGHATLYWYQQILGQGPKLLIQFQNNGVVDDSQLPKDRFSAERLKGVDSTLKIQPAKLEDSAVYLCASSFAVGGYTFGSGTRLTVV.

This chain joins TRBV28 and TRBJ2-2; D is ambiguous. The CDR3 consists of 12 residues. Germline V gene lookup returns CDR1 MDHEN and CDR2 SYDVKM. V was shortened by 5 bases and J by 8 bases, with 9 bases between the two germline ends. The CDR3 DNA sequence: TGTGCCAGCAGTCGCTTCCGGGGGGAGCTGTTTTTT. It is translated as CASSRFRGELFF. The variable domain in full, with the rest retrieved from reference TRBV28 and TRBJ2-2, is DVKVTQSSRYLVKRTGEKVFLECVQDMDHENMFWYRQDPGLGLRLIYFSYDVKMKEKGDIPEGYSVSREKKERFSLILESASTNQTSMYLCASSRFRGELFFGEGSRLTVL.

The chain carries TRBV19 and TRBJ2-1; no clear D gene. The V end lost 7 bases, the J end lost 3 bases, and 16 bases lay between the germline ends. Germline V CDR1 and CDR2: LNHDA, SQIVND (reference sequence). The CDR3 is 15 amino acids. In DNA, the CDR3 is TGTGCCAGTAAAGGTACAGAAGGATTCTACAATGAGCAGTTCTTC. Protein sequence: CASKGTEGFYNEQFF.

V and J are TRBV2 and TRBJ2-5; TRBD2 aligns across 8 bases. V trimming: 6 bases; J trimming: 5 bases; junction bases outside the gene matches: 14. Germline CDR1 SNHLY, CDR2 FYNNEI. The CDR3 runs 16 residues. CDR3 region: CASRPRGSGVMETQYF. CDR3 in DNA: TGTGCCAGCAGACCGCGAGGTAGCGGGGTCATGGAGACCCAGTACTTC.

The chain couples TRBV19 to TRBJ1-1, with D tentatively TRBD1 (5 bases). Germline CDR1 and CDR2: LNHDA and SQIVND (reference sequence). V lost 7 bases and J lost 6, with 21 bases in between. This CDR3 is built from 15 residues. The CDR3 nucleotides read TGTGCCAGTATTCGGGCGGGGGGGATTGTGGCTGAAGCTTTCTTT. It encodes CASIRAGGIVAEAFF.

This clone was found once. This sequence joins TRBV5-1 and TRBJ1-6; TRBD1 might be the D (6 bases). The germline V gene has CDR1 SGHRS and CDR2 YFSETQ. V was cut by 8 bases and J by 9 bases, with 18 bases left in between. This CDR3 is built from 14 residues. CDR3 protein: CASSAGAMGSPLHF. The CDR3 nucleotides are TGCGCCAGTTCCGCAGGGGCAATGGGTTCACCCCTCCACTTT.

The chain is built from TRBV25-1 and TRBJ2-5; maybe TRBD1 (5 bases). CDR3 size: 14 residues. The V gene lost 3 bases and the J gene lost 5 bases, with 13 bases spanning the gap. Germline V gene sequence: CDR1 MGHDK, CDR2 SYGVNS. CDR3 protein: CASSEGRPGETQYF. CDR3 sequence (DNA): TGTGCCAGCAGTGAGGGCAGGCCAGGGGAGACCCAGTACTTC. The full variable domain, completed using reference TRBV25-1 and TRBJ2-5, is EADIYQTPRYLVIGTGKKITLECSQTMGHDKMYWYQQDPGMELHLIHYSYGVNSTEKGDLSSESTVSRIRTEHFPLTLESARPSHTSQYLCASSEGRPGETQYFGPGTRLLVL.

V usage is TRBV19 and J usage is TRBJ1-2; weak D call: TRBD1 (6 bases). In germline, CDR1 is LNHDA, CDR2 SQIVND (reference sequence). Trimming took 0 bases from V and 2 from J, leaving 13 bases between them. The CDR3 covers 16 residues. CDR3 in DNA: TGTGCCAGTAGTATAGATCGGCCAGGGGAGAACTATGGCTACACCTTC. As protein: CASSIDRPGENYGYTF.

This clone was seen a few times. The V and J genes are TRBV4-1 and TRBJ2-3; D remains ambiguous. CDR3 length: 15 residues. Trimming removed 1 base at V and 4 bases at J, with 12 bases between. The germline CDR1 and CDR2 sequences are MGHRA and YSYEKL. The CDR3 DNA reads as TGCGCCAGCAGCCAAGTCGCCCGGGTGGCAGATACGCAGTATTTT. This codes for CASSQVARVADTQYF.

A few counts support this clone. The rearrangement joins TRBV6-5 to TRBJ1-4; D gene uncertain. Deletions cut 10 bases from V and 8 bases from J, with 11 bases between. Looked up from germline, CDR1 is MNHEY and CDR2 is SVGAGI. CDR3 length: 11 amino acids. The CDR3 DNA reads TGTGCCACCGGGAAGGAGGAAAAACTGTTTTTT. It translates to CATGKEEKLFF.